The 20 T cell receptor beta chains below all came from one sample that was sequenced in a study of T cell repertoires in cytomegalovirus infection. Via MiXCR, TCRdb re-called the reads, giving one row per CDR3 protein. The table shows some 560,000 distinct CDR3 sequences, with 40% occurring only once. For these receptors, no antigen is known. Sequencing was performed on cultured PBMCs, taken from culture after CMV antigen stimulation. These receptors originate from a human donor in good health (CMV status not recorded). Some clones in this sample may be carry-over from other donors' samples.

The rearrangement uses TRBV7-9 and TRBJ2-1, with 9 positions matching TRBD2. This CDR3 contains 10 residues. Germline CDR1 and CDR2: SEHNR and FQNEAQ (reference sequence). The CDR3: CSGRRNEQFF. The CDR3 DNA reads TGTAGCGGGAGGCGAAATGAGCAGTTCTTC.

This clonotype turned up a few times. This rearrangement joins TRBV9 to TRBJ2-3; possibly TRBD1 or TRBD2 for D (5 bases each). The CDR3 has 13 amino acids. Germline values: CDR1 SGDLS, CDR2 YYNGEE. Trimming removed 4 bases at V and 8 bases at J, with 14 bases between. DNA for the CDR3: TGTGCCAGCAGCCCGTGGGAGAGGGGTACGCAGTATTTT. It yields the protein CASSPWERGTQYF.

The gene calls are TRBV7-9 and TRBJ1-4, with 8 nucleotides matching TRBD1. The CDR3 sequence is 18 residues long. The germline V gene encodes CDR1 SEHNR and CDR2 FQNEAQ (reference sequence). The J segment lost 5 bases and the V segment lost 2 bases, leaving 13 bases of the junction unmatched. CDR3 sequence: CASSLWGRLRDRNEKLFF. The CDR3 bases are TGTGCCAGCAGCTTATGGGGTCGGCTCCGGGACAGGAATGAAAAACTGTTTTTT.

The J gene is TRBJ2-5, the V gene TRBV4-2; 10 nucleotides agree with TRBD2. The CDR3 spans 16 residues. The J segment lost 4 bases and the V segment lost 3 bases, leaving 8 bases of the junction unmatched. Germline values: CDR1 LGHNA, CDR2 YNFKEQ. CDR3 bases: TGTGCCAGCAGCCAGCCGATAGCGGGGGGCATAGAGACCCAGTACTTC. As protein: CASSQPIAGGIETQYF.

The CDR3 sequence is CASSLEFGRVVADTQYF. The CDR3 nucleotides are TGTGCCAGCAGCTTAGAGTTCGGCAGGGTGGTAGCAGATACGCAGTATTTT. The gene calls are TRBV7-2 and TRBJ2-3, with D maybe TRBD1 (5 bases). The CDR3 extends over 17 amino acids. The germline V gene encodes CDR1 SGHTA and CDR2 FQGNSA. Trimming took 1 base from V and 4 from J, leaving 18 bases between them.

This sequence joins TRBV18 and TRBJ2-7; D is perhaps TRBD2 (5 bases). The germline V gene has CDR1 KGHSH and CDR2 LQKENI. The V and J ends lost 4 bases and 5 bases respectively, with 18 bases between them. This CDR3 is 15 amino acids long. The CDR3 nucleotides are TGTGCCAGCTCACTTTTGCGGGCAGGTGAAGACGAGCAGTACTTC. This encodes CASSLLRAGEDEQYF. Full variable domain (outside the CDR3, taken from reference TRBV18 and TRBJ2-7): NAGVMQNPRHLVRRRGQEARLRCSPMKGHSHVYWYRQLPEEGLKFMVYLQKENIIDESGMPKERFSAEFPKEGPSILRIQQVVRGDSAAYFCASSLLRAGEDEQYFGPGTRLTVT.

This chain links TRBV29-1 with TRBJ1-1; no reliable D call. This CDR3 has 14 amino acids. Per the germline V gene, CDR1 is SQVTM and CDR2 is ANQGSEA. Trimming removed 1 base from V and 3 bases from J, with 12 bases in between. The CDR3, as DNA: TGCAGCGTTGAAGTACACAAGGCCTACACTGAAGCTTTCTTT. The encoded protein is CSVEVHKAYTEAFF. Combining the CDR3 with reference TRBV29-1 and TRBJ1-1 gives the whole variable domain SAVISQKPSRDICQRGTSLTIQCQVDSQVTMMFWYRQQPGQSLTLIATANQGSEATYESGFVIDKFPISRPNLTFSTLTVSNMSPEDSSIYLCSVEVHKAYTEAFFGQGTRLTVV.

This clonotype was seen only a few times. This chain joins TRBV12-3 or TRBV12-4 and TRBJ1-2; a possible D gene is TRBD1 (5 bases). Trimming cost V 4 bases and J 4 bases, with 10 bases left between them. This CDR3 has 13 residues. Here the CDR3 reads CASSWGSGYGYTF. CDR3 DNA: TGTGCCAGCAGTTGGGGGTCAGGCTATGGCTACACCTTC.

The J gene is TRBJ1-2, the V gene TRBV7-2; TRBD1 might be the D (5 bases). Germline loops: CDR1 SGHTA, CDR2 FQGNSA. The CDR3 is 14 residues long. Trimming stripped 5 bases from V and 0 bases from J, with 10 bases between. In DNA form, the CDR3 reads TGTGCCAGCAGCCGGGGGTCATCTAACTATGGCTACACCTTC. Its protein is CASSRGSSNYGYTF.

This clonotype was observed a handful of times. This chain links TRBV7-2 with TRBJ2-5; weak D call: TRBD1 (6 bases). Between the trimmed V and J ends, which lost 1 base and 2 bases, there was a span of 11 bases. From germline, CDR1 is SGHTA and CDR2 FQGNSA. The length of the CDR3 is 15 residues. CDR3 residues: CASSLDGTRQETQYF. The CDR3 DNA follows: TGTGCCAGCAGCTTAGATGGGACAAGACAAGAGACCCAGTACTTC.

CDR3: CAKRGADTQYF. The CDR3, as DNA: TGTGCCAAACGGGGGGCAGATACGCAGTATTTT. The V gene is TRBV6-4, the J gene TRBJ2-3; TRBD2 agrees at 7 bases. The CDR3 is made up of 11 amino acids. The V segment lost 10 bases and the J segment 4 bases; nucleotides outside the gene matches: 2. The germline V gene encodes CDR1 MRHNA and CDR2 SNTAGT.

The chain is built from TRBV24-1 and TRBJ2-5; D is possibly TRBD1 (7 bases). Trimming cost V 7 bases and J 1 base, with 12 bases left between them. The germline V gene has CDR1 KGHDR and CDR2 SFDVKD. The CDR3 extends over 14 amino acids. Written as DNA, the CDR3 is TGTGCCACCAGAGGACAGGAGGGCCAAGAGACCCAGTACTTC. This encodes CATRGQEGQETQYF.

Remarks on this clonotype: Relative to the germline gene, one junction end is altered; a read error may explain this. V usage is TRBV7-2 and J usage is TRBJ2-1; 11 bases map to TRBD2. Germline CDR1 is SGHTA and CDR2 is FQGNSA. The CDR3 sequence is 13 residues long. The CDR3 DNA reads TGTGCCAGCCTCCTAGCGGGAGGACCCCGGCGTATCTTC. It codes for CASLLAGGPRRIF.

Concerning this clonotype: Since no conserved phenylalanine or tryptophan closes the CDR3, a read error is the likely cause. The chain couples TRBV11-2 to TRBJ2-3, with D unresolved. The CDR3 covers 15 residues. Per the germline V gene, CDR1 is SGHAT and CDR2 is FQNNGV. Trimming stripped 0 bases from V and 3 bases from J, with 10 bases between. The DNA for the CDR3 is TGTGCCAGCAGCTTAGATCGGGTATCGACAGATACGCAGTATTCT. This encodes CASSLDRVSTDTQYS.

This CDR3 is CASSEYGADTQYF. CDR3 in DNA: TGTGCCAGCAGTGAATATGGGGCAGATACGCAGTATTTT. V is TRBV6-1 and J is TRBJ2-3; D not certain. Germline CDR1 reads MNHNS; CDR2 reads SASEGT. This CDR3 has 13 amino acids. V was clipped by 2 bases and J by 4 bases, with 7 bases between them.

The J gene is TRBJ2-1, the V gene TRBV4-3; 7 bases are shared with TRBD2. J was trimmed by 2 bases and V by 8 bases; bases with no gene match: 9. CDR1 LGHNA and CDR2 YSLEER come from the germline V gene. This CDR3 comprises 15 residues. The chain's CDR3 is CASGLVAGAYNEQFF. CDR3 in DNA: TGCGCCAGCGGGCTCGTGGCGGGGGCCTACAATGAGCAGTTCTTC.

The gene calls are TRBV6-6 and TRBJ1-3; D gene uncertain. The V end lost 8 bases, the J end lost 0 bases, and 8 bases lay between the germline ends. The CDR3 runs 13 residues. Germline CDR1 reads MNHNY; CDR2 reads SVGAGI (reference sequence). The CDR3 DNA reads TGTGCCAGCCGCCGGGGCTCTGGAAACACCATATATTTT. It encodes CASRRGSGNTIYF.

V usage is TRBV6-2 or TRBV6-3 and J usage is TRBJ2-1, with D maybe TRBD1 (5 bases). The V end lost 5 bases, the J end lost 4 bases, and 12 bases lay between the germline ends. The CDR3 is 14 residues long. The germline CDR1 and CDR2 sequences are MNHEY and SVGEGT. The CDR3 here is CASSRQLEYNEQFF. The CDR3 DNA follows: TGTGCCAGCAGTCGACAGCTTGAATACAATGAGCAGTTCTTC.

This rearrangement joins TRBV5-6 to TRBJ2-5, with TRBD2 matching 9 bases. V dropped 3 bases and J dropped 3; count of bases not matched to a gene: 3. CDR1 is SGHDT and CDR2 is YYEEEE in the germline V gene. This CDR3 is 14 amino acids long. CDR3 sequence: CASSWRGGEETQYF. The CDR3, as DNA: TGTGCCAGCAGCTGGCGGGGGGGAGAAGAGACCCAGTACTTC. Full variable domain (remainder filled in from reference TRBV5-6 and TRBJ2-5): DAGVTQSPTHLIKTRGQQVTLRCSPKSGHDTVSWYQQALGQGPQFIFQYYEEEERQRGNFPDRFSGHQFPNYSSELNVNALLLGDSALYLCASSWRGGEETQYFGPGTRLLVL.

This clonotype was picked up a small number of times. This sequence joins TRBV7-8 and TRBJ1-5; D call uncertain. The length of the CDR3 is 13 residues. Germline CDR1 reads SGHVS; CDR2 reads FQNEAQ. Trimming took off 5 bases at V and 5 bases at J, with 10 bases between the two ends. This chain's CDR3 is CASSLFADQPQHF. CDR3 nucleotides: TGTGCCAGCAGCCTATTTGCAGATCAGCCCCAGCATTTT.